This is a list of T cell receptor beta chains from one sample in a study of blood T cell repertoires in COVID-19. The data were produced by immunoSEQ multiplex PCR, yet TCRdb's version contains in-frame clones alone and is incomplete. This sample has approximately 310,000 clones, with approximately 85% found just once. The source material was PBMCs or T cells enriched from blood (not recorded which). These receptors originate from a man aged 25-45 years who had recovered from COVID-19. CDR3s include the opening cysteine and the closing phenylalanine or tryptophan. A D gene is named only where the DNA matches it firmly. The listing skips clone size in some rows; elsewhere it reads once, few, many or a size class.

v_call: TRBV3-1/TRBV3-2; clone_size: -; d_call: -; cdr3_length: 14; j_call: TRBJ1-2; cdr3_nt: TGTGCCAGCAGCCAAGAGGCAGGGCGGAATGGCTACACCTTC; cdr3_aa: CASSQEAGRNGYTF
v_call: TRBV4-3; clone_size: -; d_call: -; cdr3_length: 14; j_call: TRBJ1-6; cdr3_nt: TGCGCCAGCAGCCCTTACCTACAGGGTTCACCCCTCCACTTT; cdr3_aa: CASSPYLQGSPLHF
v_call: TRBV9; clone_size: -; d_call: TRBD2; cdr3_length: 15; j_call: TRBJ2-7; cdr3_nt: TGTGCCAGCAGCGTGATGGCGGGGGGTACCTACGAGCAGTACTTC; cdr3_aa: CASSVMAGGTYEQYF
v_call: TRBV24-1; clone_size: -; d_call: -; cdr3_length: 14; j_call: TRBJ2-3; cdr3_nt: TGTGCCACCGGAGTAAAGTCTCGTGGAGATACGCAGTATTTT; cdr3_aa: CATGVKSRGDTQYF
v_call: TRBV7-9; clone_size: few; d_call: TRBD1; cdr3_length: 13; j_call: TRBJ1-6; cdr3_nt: TGTGCCAGCAGCTCCGACAGGGGCTCACCCCTCCACTTT; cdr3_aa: CASSSDRGSPLHF
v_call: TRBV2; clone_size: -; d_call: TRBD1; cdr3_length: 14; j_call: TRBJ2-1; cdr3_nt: TGTGCCAGCAGTGACAGGGGGTGGTCGTTTGAGCAGTTCTTC; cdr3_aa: CASSDRGWSFEQFF
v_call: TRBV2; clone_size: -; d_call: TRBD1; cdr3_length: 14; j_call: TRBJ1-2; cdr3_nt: TGTGCCAGCAGACGAACAGGGGACCTTCTCGGCTACACCTTC; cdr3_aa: CASRRTGDLLGYTF
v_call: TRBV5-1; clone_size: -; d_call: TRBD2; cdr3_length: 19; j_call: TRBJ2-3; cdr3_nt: TGCGCCAGCAGCGCCGCGGGTCTAGCGGGGGGGCCAGGCACAGATACGCAGTATTTT; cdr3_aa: CASSAAGLAGGPGTDTQYF
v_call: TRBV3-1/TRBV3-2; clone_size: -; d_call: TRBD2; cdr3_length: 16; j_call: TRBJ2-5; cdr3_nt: TGTGCCAGCAGCCAAGAGAAGCGGGGGGGCCTAGAGACCCAGTACTTC; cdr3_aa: CASSQEKRGGLETQYF
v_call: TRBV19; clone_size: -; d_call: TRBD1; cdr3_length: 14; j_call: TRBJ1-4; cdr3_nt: TGTGCCAGTAGTATTGGACAGGGATATGAAAAACTGTTTTTT; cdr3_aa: CASSIGQGYEKLFF
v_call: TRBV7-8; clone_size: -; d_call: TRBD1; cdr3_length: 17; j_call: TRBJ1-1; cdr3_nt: TGTGCCAGCAGCCCACCCACAGGGGTGAGGCAGAACACTGAAGCTTTCTTT; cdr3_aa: CASSPPTGVRQNTEAFF
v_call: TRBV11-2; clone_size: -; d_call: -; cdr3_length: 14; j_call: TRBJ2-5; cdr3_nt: TGTGCCAGCAGCTCAGGGACTGCGGAAGAGACCCAGTACTTC; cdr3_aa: CASSSGTAEETQYF
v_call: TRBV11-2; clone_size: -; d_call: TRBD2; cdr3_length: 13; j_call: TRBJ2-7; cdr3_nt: TGTGCCAGCAGCTTAAGACTAGCTGCCGAGCAGTACTTC; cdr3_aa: CASSLRLAAEQYF
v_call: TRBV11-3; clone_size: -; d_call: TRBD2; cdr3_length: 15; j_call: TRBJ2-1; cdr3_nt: TGTGCCAGCAGCCCTCGGGGGGGCTCCTACAATGAGCAGTTCTTC; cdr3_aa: CASSPRGGSYNEQFF
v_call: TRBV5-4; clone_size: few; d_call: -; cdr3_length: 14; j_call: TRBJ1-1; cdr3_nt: TGTGCCAGCAGCTTGGGCAGTATGAACACTGAAGCTTTCTTT; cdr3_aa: CASSLGSMNTEAFF
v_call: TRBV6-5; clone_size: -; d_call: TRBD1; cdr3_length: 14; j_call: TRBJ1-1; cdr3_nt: TGTGCCAGCAGTAACAGGGGGCTGAGCACTGAAGCTTTCTTT; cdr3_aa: CASSNRGLSTEAFF
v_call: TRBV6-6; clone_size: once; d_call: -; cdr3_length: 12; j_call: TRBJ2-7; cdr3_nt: TGTGCCAGCAGTTACCGGTCTGCCGAGCAGTACTTC; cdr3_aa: CASSYRSAEQYF